This paragraph covers one T cell receptor (beta chain) sequence. The data were taken from a study of patients and donors after allogeneic stem cell transplantation. MiXCR was run by TCRdb on the RT-PCR reads, yielding one entry per CDR3 protein. The sample holds under 200,000 distinct CDR3 sequences, 30% seen once. This CDR3 comprises 18 residues. V was clipped by 0 bases and J by 3 bases, with 21 bases between them. The germline V gene encodes CDR1 LGHDT and CDR2 YNNKEL (reference sequence). The material sequenced was blood, either unsorted or a sorted T cell fraction (not recorded which). The chain has TRBV3-1 and TRBJ2-7; D is perhaps TRBD1 (6 bases). This sequence was found in a human donor who was either an allogeneic HSCT recipient or a stem cell or donor lymphocyte infusion donor (not recorded which). It is not recorded whose cells these are; they may come from a transplant donor. CDR3 sequence reads: CASSQERVRTANHYEQYF. CDR3 in DNA: TGTGCCAGCAGCCAAGAGAGGGTGAGGACAGCCAATCACTACGAGCAGTACTTC.